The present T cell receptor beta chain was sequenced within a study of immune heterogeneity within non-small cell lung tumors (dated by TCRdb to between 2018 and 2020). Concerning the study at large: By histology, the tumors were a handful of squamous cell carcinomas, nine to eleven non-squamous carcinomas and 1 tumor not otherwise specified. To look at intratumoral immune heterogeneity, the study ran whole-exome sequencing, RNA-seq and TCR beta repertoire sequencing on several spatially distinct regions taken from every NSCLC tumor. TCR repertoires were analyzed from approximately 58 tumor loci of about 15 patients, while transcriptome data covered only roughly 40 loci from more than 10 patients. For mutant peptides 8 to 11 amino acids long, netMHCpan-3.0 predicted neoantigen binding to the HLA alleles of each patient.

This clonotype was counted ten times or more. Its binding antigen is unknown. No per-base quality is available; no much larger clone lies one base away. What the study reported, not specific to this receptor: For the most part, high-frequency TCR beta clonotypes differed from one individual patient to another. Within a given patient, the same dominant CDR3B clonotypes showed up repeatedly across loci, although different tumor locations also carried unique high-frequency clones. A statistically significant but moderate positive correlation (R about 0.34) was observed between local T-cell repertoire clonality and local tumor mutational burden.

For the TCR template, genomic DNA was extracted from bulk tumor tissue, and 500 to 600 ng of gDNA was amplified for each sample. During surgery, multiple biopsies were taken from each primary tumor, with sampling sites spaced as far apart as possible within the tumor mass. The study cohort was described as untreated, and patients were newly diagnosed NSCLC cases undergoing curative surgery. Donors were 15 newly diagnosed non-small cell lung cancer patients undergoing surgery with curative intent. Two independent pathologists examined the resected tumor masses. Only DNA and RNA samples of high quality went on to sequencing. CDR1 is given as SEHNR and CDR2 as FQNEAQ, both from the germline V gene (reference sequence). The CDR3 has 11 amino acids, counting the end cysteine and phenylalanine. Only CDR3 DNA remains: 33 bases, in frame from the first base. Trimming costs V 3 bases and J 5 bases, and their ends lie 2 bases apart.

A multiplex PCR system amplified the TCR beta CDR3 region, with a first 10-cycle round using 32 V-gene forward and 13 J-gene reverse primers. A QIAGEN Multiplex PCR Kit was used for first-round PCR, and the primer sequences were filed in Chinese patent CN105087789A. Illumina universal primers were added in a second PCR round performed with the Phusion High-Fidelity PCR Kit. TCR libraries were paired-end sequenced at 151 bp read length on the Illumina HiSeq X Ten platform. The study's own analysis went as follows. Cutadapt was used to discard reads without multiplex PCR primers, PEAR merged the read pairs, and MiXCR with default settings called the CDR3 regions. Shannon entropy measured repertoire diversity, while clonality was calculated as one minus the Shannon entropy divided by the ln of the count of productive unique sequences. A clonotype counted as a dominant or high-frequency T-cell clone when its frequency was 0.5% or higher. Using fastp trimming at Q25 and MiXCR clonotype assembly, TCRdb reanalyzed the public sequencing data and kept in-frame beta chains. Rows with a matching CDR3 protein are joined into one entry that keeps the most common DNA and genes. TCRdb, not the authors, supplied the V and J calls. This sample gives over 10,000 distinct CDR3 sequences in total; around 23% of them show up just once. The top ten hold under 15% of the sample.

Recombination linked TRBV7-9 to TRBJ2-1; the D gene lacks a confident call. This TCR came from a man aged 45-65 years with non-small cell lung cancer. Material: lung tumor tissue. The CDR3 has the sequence CASSFDNEQFF. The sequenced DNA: TGTGCCAGCAGCTTCGACAATGAGCAGTTCTTC.